Listed below are T cell receptor beta chains from one sample, sequenced in a study of shared clonotypes between healthy human individuals. The assay was immunoSEQ multiplex PCR, and TCRdb's table has in-frame clones only and misses some. This sample has 1.5 million to 2.5 million clones, with about 95% found just once. Sequencing was carried out using naive CD8+ T cells sorted from blood. These receptors all stem from a man between 18 and 35 years old in good health. Each CDR3 is given with its conserved first and last residue. A D gene is named only where the DNA matches it firmly. Only part of the rows carry a size: once, few, many, or a class if the clone is expanded.

D gene: NA; clone size: NA; J gene: TRBJ1-5; V gene: TRBV27; CDR3 protein: CASSPLAGTVSNQPQHF; CDR3 DNA: TGTGCCAGCAGTCCACTTGCGGGCACAGTTAGCAATCAGCCCCAGCATTTT
D gene: NA; clone size: NA; J gene: TRBJ2-3; V gene: TRBV28; CDR3 protein: CASSLLVRGVTDTQYF; CDR3 DNA: TGTGCCAGCAGCCTATTAGTGCGGGGAGTCACAGATACGCAGTATTTT
D gene: NA; clone size: NA; J gene: TRBJ2-6; V gene: TRBV4-1; CDR3 protein: CASSQEGGLISGANVLTF; CDR3 DNA: TGCGCCAGCAGCCAAGAGGGGGGACTTATCTCTGGGGCCAACGTCCTGACTTTC
D gene: NA; clone size: NA; J gene: TRBJ1-1; V gene: TRBV5-4; CDR3 protein: CASSINSRQAENTEAFF; CDR3 DNA: TGTGCCAGCAGCATAAATTCCCGGCAGGCTGAGAACACTGAAGCTTTCTTT
D gene: TRBD2; clone size: NA; J gene: TRBJ2-1; V gene: TRBV2; CDR3 protein: CASSEGLAGSYNEQFF; CDR3 DNA: TGTGCCAGCAGTGAAGGACTAGCGGGGTCCTACAATGAGCAGTTCTTC
D gene: NA; clone size: NA; J gene: TRBJ2-3; V gene: TRBV6-5; CDR3 protein: CASSYSSVTDTQYF; CDR3 DNA: TGTGCCAGCAGTTACTCGAGCGTCACAGATACGCAGTATTTT
D gene: TRBD2; clone size: NA; J gene: TRBJ2-5; V gene: TRBV5-1; CDR3 protein: CASSLAYSGETQYF; CDR3 DNA: TGCGCCAGCAGCTTGGCCTATAGCGGGGAGACCCAGTACTTC
D gene: NA; clone size: NA; J gene: TRBJ1-2; V gene: TRBV5-4; CDR3 protein: CASSVGSVRGYTF; CDR3 DNA: TGTGCCAGCAGTGTAGGTTCTGTGCGAGGCTACACCTTC
D gene: NA; clone size: once; J gene: TRBJ2-5; V gene: TRBV5-1; CDR3 protein: CASSSNPSGGETQYF; CDR3 DNA: TGCGCCAGCAGCTCTAACCCCTCAGGGGGGGAGACCCAGTACTTC
D gene: NA; clone size: NA; J gene: TRBJ2-3; V gene: TRBV25-1; CDR3 protein: CASSGRLDTQYF; CDR3 DNA: TGTGCCAGCAGTGGGCGTCTAGATACGCAGTATTTT
D gene: NA; clone size: NA; J gene: TRBJ2-7; V gene: TRBV7-8; CDR3 protein: CASSLAGTTYEQYF; CDR3 DNA: TGTGCCAGCAGCTTAGCGGGGACCACCTACGAGCAGTACTTC
D gene: TRBD1; clone size: NA; J gene: TRBJ1-2; V gene: TRBV7-8; CDR3 protein: CASSLLEGAGYGYTF; CDR3 DNA: TGTGCCAGCAGCTTACTGGAGGGGGCCGGCTATGGCTACACCTTC
D gene: NA; clone size: NA; J gene: TRBJ1-1; V gene: TRBV28; CDR3 protein: CASSLTWGGDTEAFF; CDR3 DNA: TGTGCCAGCAGCTTAACATGGGGAGGGGACACTGAAGCTTTCTTT
D gene: TRBD1; clone size: NA; J gene: TRBJ2-3; V gene: TRBV28; CDR3 protein: CASSTGTDADTQYF; CDR3 DNA: TGTGCCAGCAGTACAGGGACAGATGCAGATACGCAGTATTTT
D gene: NA; clone size: NA; J gene: TRBJ1-1; V gene: TRBV4-1; CDR3 protein: CASSHTLNTEAFF; CDR3 DNA: TGCGCCAGCAGCCACACTTTGAACACTGAAGCTTTCTTT
D gene: NA; clone size: NA; J gene: TRBJ1-1; V gene: TRBV5-6; CDR3 protein: CASSLAGEAFF; CDR3 DNA: TGTGCCAGCAGCTTGGCTGGGGAAGCTTTCTTT
D gene: TRBD1; clone size: NA; J gene: TRBJ1-2; V gene: TRBV7-9; CDR3 protein: CASSPQGVNNYGYTF; CDR3 DNA: TGTGCCAGCAGCCCCCAGGGGGTGAATAACTATGGCTACACCTTC
D gene: TRBD2; clone size: NA; J gene: TRBJ2-1; V gene: TRBV7-9; CDR3 protein: CASSGKLAGDITNEQFF; CDR3 DNA: TGTGCCAGCAGCGGTAAACTAGCGGGAGATATTACGAATGAGCAGTTCTTC
D gene: NA; clone size: NA; J gene: TRBJ2-1; V gene: TRBV7-9; CDR3 protein: CASSPGMSYNEQFF; CDR3 DNA: TGTGCCAGCAGCCCCGGGATGTCCTACAATGAGCAGTTCTTC
D gene: NA; clone size: NA; J gene: TRBJ2-7; V gene: TRBV7-8; CDR3 protein: CASSLALGQYYEQYF; CDR3 DNA: TGTGCCAGCAGCTTAGCCCTAGGACAGTACTACGAGCAGTACTTC
D gene: TRBD2; clone size: NA; J gene: TRBJ2-1; V gene: TRBV7-3; CDR3 protein: CASSPTGLATYNEQFF; CDR3 DNA: TGTGCCAGCTCCCCCACCGGACTAGCGACTTACAATGAGCAGTTCTTC
D gene: NA; clone size: NA; J gene: TRBJ2-7; V gene: TRBV4-3; CDR3 protein: CASSQVAGGPYEQYF; CDR3 DNA: TGCGCCAGCAGCCAAGTTGCGGGCGGTCCCTACGAGCAGTACTTC
D gene: NA; clone size: once; J gene: TRBJ1-1; V gene: TRBV6-5; CDR3 protein: CASSYSRGERAFEAFF; CDR3 DNA: TGTGCCAGCAGTTACTCTAGGGGGGAGAGGGCATTCGAAGCTTTCTTT
D gene: NA; clone size: NA; J gene: TRBJ2-2; V gene: TRBV7-6; CDR3 protein: CASSPNEAELFF; CDR3 DNA: TGTGCCAGCAGCCCTAATGAGGCGGAGCTGTTTTTT
D gene: TRBD1; clone size: NA; J gene: TRBJ2-7; V gene: TRBV9; CDR3 protein: CASSAEEDRGRGYEQYF; CDR3 DNA: TGTGCCAGCAGCGCTGAGGAAGACAGGGGAAGAGGCTACGAGCAGTACTTC
D gene: TRBD2; clone size: NA; J gene: TRBJ2-1; V gene: TRBV11-2; CDR3 protein: CASSRPGGGINNEQFF; CDR3 DNA: TGTGCCAGCAGCCGACCCGGCGGGGGGATAAACAATGAGCAGTTCTTC
D gene: NA; clone size: NA; J gene: TRBJ2-7; V gene: TRBV28; CDR3 protein: CASSPDRPEQYF; CDR3 DNA: TGTGCCAGCAGCCCCGACAGACCCGAGCAGTACTTC
D gene: NA; clone size: NA; J gene: TRBJ2-4; V gene: TRBV14; CDR3 protein: CASSQDLRPDGVQYF; CDR3 DNA: TGTGCCAGCAGCCAAGATCTACGACCGGATGGCGTTCAGTACTTC
D gene: NA; clone size: NA; J gene: TRBJ1-2; V gene: TRBV7-9; CDR3 protein: CASSPDGVHNYGYTF; CDR3 DNA: TGTGCCAGCAGCCCGGACGGAGTCCATAACTATGGCTACACCTTC
D gene: TRBD1; clone size: NA; J gene: TRBJ2-7; V gene: TRBV2; CDR3 protein: CASREEQGAWYEQYF; CDR3 DNA: TGTGCCAGCAGGGAGGAACAGGGGGCCTGGTACGAGCAGTACTTC
D gene: TRBD2; clone size: NA; J gene: TRBJ2-1; V gene: TRBV2; CDR3 protein: CASSGLLAGDYNEQFF; CDR3 DNA: TGTGCCAGCAGTGGACTACTAGCGGGGGATTACAATGAGCAGTTCTTC
D gene: TRBD2; clone size: NA; J gene: TRBJ2-1; V gene: TRBV30; CDR3 protein: CAWTPGLAGPEQFF; CDR3 DNA: TGTGCCTGGACACCGGGACTAGCGGGTCCTGAGCAGTTCTTC
D gene: NA; clone size: NA; J gene: TRBJ2-1; V gene: TRBV4-1; CDR3 protein: CASSPVGEINEQFF; CDR3 DNA: TGCGCCAGCAGCCCGGTTGGCGAAATCAATGAGCAGTTCTTC
D gene: TRBD2; clone size: NA; J gene: TRBJ2-3; V gene: TRBV4-1; CDR3 protein: CASSQAPGGPADTQYF; CDR3 DNA: TGCGCCAGCAGCCAAGCCCCGGGAGGGCCGGCAGATACGCAGTATTTT
D gene: TRBD1; clone size: NA; J gene: TRBJ2-7; V gene: TRBV7-6; CDR3 protein: CASSLGTGAYEQYF; CDR3 DNA: TGTGCCAGCAGCTTGGGGACAGGAGCCTACGAGCAGTACTTC
D gene: TRBD2; clone size: NA; J gene: TRBJ2-5; V gene: TRBV13; CDR3 protein: CASSLEGLYQETQYF; CDR3 DNA: TGTGCCAGCAGCTTAGAGGGACTATACCAAGAGACCCAGTACTTC
D gene: NA; clone size: NA; J gene: TRBJ1-1; V gene: TRBV5-4; CDR3 protein: CASSFSSGNTEAFF; CDR3 DNA: TGTGCCAGCAGCTTCAGCTCAGGGAACACTGAAGCTTTCTTT
D gene: TRBD2; clone size: NA; J gene: TRBJ2-2; V gene: TRBV7-2; CDR3 protein: CASSLLSLAGVGTGELFF; CDR3 DNA: TGTGCCAGCAGCTTATTAAGTCTAGCGGGAGTTGGGACCGGGGAGCTGTTTTTT
D gene: TRBD1; clone size: NA; J gene: TRBJ2-7; V gene: TRBV25-1; CDR3 protein: CASISGQERRYF; CDR3 DNA: TGTGCCAGCATATCAGGACAGGAGCGTCGGTACTTC
D gene: NA; clone size: once; J gene: TRBJ2-2; V gene: TRBV7-9; CDR3 protein: CASSLTGPALLTGELFF; CDR3 DNA: TGTGCCAGCAGCTTAACGGGACCGGCGCTATTGACCGGGGAGCTGTTTTTT
D gene: TRBD2; clone size: NA; J gene: TRBJ2-1; V gene: TRBV5-6; CDR3 protein: CASSHSSGPSYNEQFF; CDR3 DNA: TGTGCCAGCAGCCATTCTAGCGGTCCCTCCTACAATGAGCAGTTCTTC
D gene: TRBD1; clone size: NA; J gene: TRBJ1-4; V gene: TRBV18; CDR3 protein: CASSPGQERSQEKLFF; CDR3 DNA: TGTGCCAGCTCACCGGGACAGGAAAGGTCCCAAGAAAAACTGTTTTTT
D gene: NA; clone size: NA; J gene: TRBJ2-7; V gene: TRBV20-1; CDR3 protein: CSARADRWYF; CDR3 DNA: TGCAGTGCTAGAGCGGACCGTTGGTACTTC
D gene: TRBD1; clone size: few; J gene: TRBJ1-6; V gene: TRBV6-5; CDR3 protein: CASSYLPGQGNSPLHF; CDR3 DNA: TGTGCCAGCAGTTACCTACCGGGACAGGGAAACTCACCCCTCCACTTT
D gene: NA; clone size: NA; J gene: TRBJ2-7; V gene: TRBV5-1; CDR3 protein: CASSLTGSYEQYF; CDR3 DNA: TGCGCCAGCAGCTTAACTGGATCCTACGAGCAGTACTTC
D gene: NA; clone size: NA; J gene: TRBJ2-1; V gene: TRBV7-6; CDR3 protein: CASSLVESEQFF; CDR3 DNA: TGTGCCAGCAGCTTAGTGGAGAGTGAGCAGTTCTTC
D gene: TRBD2; clone size: NA; J gene: TRBJ2-1; V gene: TRBV7-6; CDR3 protein: CASSAGLVPYNEQFF; CDR3 DNA: TGTGCCAGCAGCGCCGGACTAGTCCCCTACAATGAGCAGTTCTTC
D gene: NA; clone size: NA; J gene: TRBJ1-1; V gene: TRBV18; CDR3 protein: CASSPIKGLGTEAFF; CDR3 DNA: TGTGCCAGCTCACCAATCAAGGGGCTGGGCACTGAAGCTTTCTTT
D gene: NA; clone size: NA; J gene: TRBJ1-2; V gene: TRBV6-5; CDR3 protein: CASSPATQNYGYTF; CDR3 DNA: TGTGCCAGCAGCCCCGCGACCCAGAACTATGGCTACACCTTC
D gene: NA; clone size: NA; J gene: TRBJ2-7; V gene: TRBV7-8; CDR3 protein: CASSWVGAERYEQYF; CDR3 DNA: TGTGCCAGCAGCTGGGTCGGGGCAGAGCGATACGAGCAGTACTTC
D gene: NA; clone size: NA; J gene: TRBJ2-1; V gene: TRBV25-1; CDR3 protein: CATMAVYNEQFF; CDR3 DNA: TGTGCTACGATGGCGGTGTACAATGAGCAGTTCTTC
D gene: NA; clone size: NA; J gene: TRBJ2-5; V gene: TRBV6-5; CDR3 protein: CASSYITGKTQYF; CDR3 DNA: TGTGCCAGCAGTTATATAACAGGAAAGACCCAGTACTTC
D gene: NA; clone size: NA; J gene: TRBJ1-1; V gene: TRBV13; CDR3 protein: CASSLLNTEAFF; CDR3 DNA: TGTGCCAGCAGCCTACTAAACACTGAAGCTTTCTTT
D gene: NA; clone size: NA; J gene: TRBJ2-3; V gene: TRBV5-6; CDR3 protein: CASSFGLDTQYF; CDR3 DNA: TGTGCCAGCAGCTTCGGACTAGATACGCAGTATTTT
D gene: NA; clone size: once; J gene: TRBJ1-1; V gene: TRBV5-4; CDR3 protein: CASSSGTAEAFF; CDR3 DNA: TGTGCCAGCAGCTCAGGGACCGCTGAAGCTTTCTTT